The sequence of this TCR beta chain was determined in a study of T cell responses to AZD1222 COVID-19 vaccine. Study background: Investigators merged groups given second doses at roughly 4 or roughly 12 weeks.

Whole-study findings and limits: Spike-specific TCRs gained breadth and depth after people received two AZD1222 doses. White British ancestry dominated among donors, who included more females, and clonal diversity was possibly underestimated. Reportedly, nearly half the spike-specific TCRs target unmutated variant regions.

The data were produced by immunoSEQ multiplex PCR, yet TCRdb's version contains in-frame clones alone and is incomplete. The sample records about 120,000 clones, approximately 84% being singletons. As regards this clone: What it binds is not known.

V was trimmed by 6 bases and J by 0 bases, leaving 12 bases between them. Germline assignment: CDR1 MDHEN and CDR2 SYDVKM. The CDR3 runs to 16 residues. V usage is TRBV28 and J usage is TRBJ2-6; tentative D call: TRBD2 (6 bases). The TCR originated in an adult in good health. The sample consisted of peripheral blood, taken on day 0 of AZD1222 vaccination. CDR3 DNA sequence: TGTGCCAGCAGCTCCCCGGGGGACTCTGGGGCCAACGTCCTGACTTTC. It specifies CASSSPGDSGANVLTF.